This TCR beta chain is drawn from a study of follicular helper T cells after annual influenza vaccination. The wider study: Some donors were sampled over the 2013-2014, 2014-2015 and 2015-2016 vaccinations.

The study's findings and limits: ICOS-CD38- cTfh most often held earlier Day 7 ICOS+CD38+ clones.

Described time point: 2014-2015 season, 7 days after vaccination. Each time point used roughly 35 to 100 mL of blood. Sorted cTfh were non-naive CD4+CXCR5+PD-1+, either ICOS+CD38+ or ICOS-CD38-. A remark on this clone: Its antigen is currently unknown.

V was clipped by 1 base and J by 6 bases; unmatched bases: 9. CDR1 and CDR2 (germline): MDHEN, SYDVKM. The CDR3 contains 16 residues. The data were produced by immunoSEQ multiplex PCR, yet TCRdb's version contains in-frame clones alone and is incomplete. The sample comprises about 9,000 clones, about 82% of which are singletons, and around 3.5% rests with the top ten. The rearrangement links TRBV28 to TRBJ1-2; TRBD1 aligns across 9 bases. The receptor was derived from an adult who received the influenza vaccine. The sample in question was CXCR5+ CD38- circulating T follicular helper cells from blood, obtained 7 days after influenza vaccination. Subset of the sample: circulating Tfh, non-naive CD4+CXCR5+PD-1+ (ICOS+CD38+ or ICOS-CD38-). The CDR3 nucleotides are TGTGCCAGCAGTTTATTGTATCCTGGACAGGGGAATGGCTACACCTTC. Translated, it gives CASSLLYPGQGNGYTF.